A selection of T cell receptor beta chains follows, all from one sample in a study of CD8 T cells in Susac syndrome. In TCRdb, the immunoSEQ multiplex PCR reads were re-called with MiXCR into one record per CDR3 protein. The profile shows about 76,000 distinct CDR3 sequences, 85% to 95% of them singletons. The specimen was CD8+ T cells from PBMCs. The origin of the receptors is a human donor with Susac syndrome. The CDR3 runs from the conserved cysteine through the conserved F or W. A D gene is named only where the DNA matches it firmly. Size is stated for part of the rows, as once, few or many counts, or as a class when the clone is expanded.

size	D	length	V	J	CDR3	DNA
.	.	15	TRBV3-1	TRBJ2-2	CASSQAQGYTGELFF	TGTGCCAGCAGCCAAGCCCAGGGGTACACCGGGGAGCTGTTTTTT
.	.	15	TRBV10-3	TRBJ2-7	CAISESQGSLYEQYF	TGTGCCATCAGTGAGTCCCAGGGGTCTCTATACGAGCAGTACTTC
.	.	14	TRBV27	TRBJ2-5	CASSIRATQETQYF	TGTGCCAGCAGTATCCGGGCTACCCAAGAGACCCAGTACTTC
few	.	14	TRBV7-2	TRBJ2-2	CASSFSPGGGELFF	TGTGCCAGCAGCTTTTCCCCCGGCGGCGGGGAGCTGTTTTTT
.	.	15	TRBV19	TRBJ1-5	CASRILSGSNQPQHF	TGTGCCAGTAGAATACTCAGTGGCAGCAATCAGCCCCAGCATTTT
.	.	13	TRBV7-2	TRBJ2-1	CASSSQGPNEQFF	TGTGCCAGCAGCTCACAGGGACCCAATGAGCAGTTCTTC
.	.	14	TRBV3-1	TRBJ1-2	CASSQDRAGVGYTF	TGTGCCAGCAGCCAAGATAGGGCAGGGGTTGGCTACACCTTC
.	.	14	TRBV6-2/TRBV6-3	TRBJ2-7	CASRHPQSYYEQYF	TGTGCCAGCCGACATCCACAGAGCTACTACGAGCAGTACTTC
.	.	14	TRBV20-1	TRBJ2-1	CSATGTAVEGEQFF	TGCAGTGCTACCGGGACTGCCGTAGAGGGTGAGCAGTTCTTC
.	.	15	TRBV23-1	TRBJ2-2	CASSQSPRVPGELFF	TGCGCCAGCAGTCAATCCCCCAGGGTTCCCGGGGAGCTGTTTTTT
.	TRBD2	15	TRBV20-1	TRBJ2-1	CSAGPGTSGTGEQFF	TGCAGTGCAGGCCCCGGGACTAGCGGGACGGGTGAGCAGTTCTTC
.	.	12	TRBV7-9	TRBJ1-3	CASAYSGNTIYF	TGTGCCAGCGCGTACTCTGGAAACACCATATATTTT
.	.	11	TRBV2	TRBJ2-1	CASSDTLEQFF	TGTGCCAGCAGTGACACCCTTGAGCAGTTCTTC
.	.	16	TRBV7-9	TRBJ2-3	CASSLGYQGGTDTQYF	TGTGCCAGCAGCTTAGGGTATCAGGGCGGAACAGATACGCAGTATTTT
.	.	14	TRBV29-1	TRBJ2-7	CSVRGSEKGYEQYF	TGCAGCGTGCGTGGGTCCGAGAAGGGGTACGAGCAGTACTTC
.	.	16	TRBV20-1	TRBJ1-5	CSVRTVLGYGNQPQHF	TGCAGTGTTAGGACTGTCTTGGGATATGGTAATCAGCCCCAGCATTTT
.	.	16	TRBV20-1	TRBJ1-4	CSARGQGRGTNEKLFF	TGCAGTGCTAGGGGACAAGGGCGGGGGACTAATGAAAAACTGTTTTTT
.	.	13	TRBV6-5	TRBJ1-5	CASSYGPWQPQHF	TGTGCCAGCAGTTACGGCCCATGGCAGCCCCAGCATTTT
.	.	13	TRBV7-2	TRBJ2-5	CASSFPFQETQYF	TGTGCCAGCAGCTTCCCTTTCCAAGAGACCCAGTACTTC
few	.	13	TRBV27	TRBJ2-7	CASSRTYSYEQYF	TGTGCCAGCAGTCGGACCTACTCCTACGAGCAGTACTTC
.	TRBD2	16	TRBV13	TRBJ2-5	CASSARRTSGEETQYF	TGTGCCAGCAGCGCTCGTAGGACTAGCGGGGAAGAGACCCAGTACTTC
.	TRBD2	15	TRBV29-1	TRBJ2-7	CSVEDPRTSSYEQYF	TGCAGCGTTGAAGACCCTAGGACTAGTTCCTACGAGCAGTACTTC
.	TRBD2	15	TRBV20-1	TRBJ2-1	CSARGTSGGYNEQFF	TGCAGTGCTAGGGGGACTAGCGGGGGCTACAATGAGCAGTTCTTC
.	TRBD2	16	TRBV12-3/TRBV12-4	TRBJ2-3	CASSPGLADPTDTQYF	TGTGCCAGCAGCCCCGGACTAGCAGACCCCACAGATACGCAGTATTTT
once	TRBD1	14	TRBV6-2/TRBV6-3	TRBJ1-1	CASSPVTGPTEAFF	TGTGCCAGCAGTCCGGTGACAGGGCCCACTGAAGCTTTCTTT
once	.	13	TRBV2	TRBJ2-3	CASTERGADTQYF	TGTGCCAGCACGGAACGGGGTGCAGATACGCAGTATTTT
.	.	14	TRBV14	TRBJ2-5	CASSQRQDQETQYF	TGTGCCAGCAGCCAGCGTCAGGACCAAGAGACCCAGTACTTC
.	TRBD1	18	TRBV30	TRBJ2-6	CAWSPADRILAGANVLTF	TGTGCCTGGAGCCCGGCGGACAGGATCTTGGCTGGGGCCAACGTCCTGACTTTC
.	.	13	TRBV6-1	TRBJ2-3	CASSDRNWDTQYF	TGTGCCAGCAGTGATCGGAACTGGGATACGCAGTATTTT
.	TRBD2	15	TRBV11-2	TRBJ2-7	CASSLLGGSSYEQYF	TGTGCCAGCAGCTTATTAGGCGGGAGCTCCTACGAGCAGTACTTC
.	TRBD2	17	TRBV7-9	TRBJ2-1	CASSSPTSGRGDNEQFF	TGTGCCAGCAGCTCACCAACTAGCGGGAGAGGGGACAATGAGCAGTTCTTC
.	TRBD2	18	TRBV7-3	TRBJ2-2	CASSLTSLAGGGTGELFF	TGTGCCAGCAGCTTAACGTCACTAGCGGGGGGCGGCACCGGGGAGCTGTTTTTT
.	TRBD1	14	TRBV10-3	TRBJ2-7	CAIRPGQGGYEQYF	TGTGCCATCAGACCGGGACAGGGAGGCTACGAGCAGTACTTC
.	.	13	TRBV13	TRBJ2-1	CASRGSGYNEQFF	TGTGCCAGCAGGGGATCAGGTTACAATGAGCAGTTCTTC
.	.	13	TRBV29-1	TRBJ2-7	CSVWNGDGGEQYF	TGCAGCGTTTGGAACGGGGATGGGGGCGAGCAGTACTTC
.	.	12	TRBV21-1	TRBJ2-1	CASSNRAVEQFF	TGTGCCAGCAGCAACCGAGCGGTTGAGCAGTTCTTC
.	.	15	TRBV5-4	TRBJ1-1	CASSPGQIMNTEAFF	TGTGCCAGCAGCCCTGGACAGATCATGAACACTGAAGCTTTCTTT
.	.	13	TRBV28	TRBJ2-7	CASSSPLVYEQYF	TGTGCCAGCAGTTCCCCCCTGGTCTACGAGCAGTACTTC
.	.	14	TRBV7-9	TRBJ2-1	CASSSLGPFNEQFF	TGTGCCAGCAGCTCCCTGGGACCCTTCAATGAGCAGTTCTTC
.	TRBD1	17	TRBV20-1	TRBJ2-7	CSARVAPGQGTSYEQYF	TGCAGTGCTAGAGTAGCTCCGGGACAGGGGACCTCCTACGAGCAGTACTTC
.	TRBD1	17	TRBV13	TRBJ1-2	CASSSRPGTGGDYGYTF	TGTGCCAGCAGCTCGCGACCCGGGACAGGGGGGGACTATGGCTACACCTTC
.	.	19	TRBV1	TRBJ1-1	CTSSHLPGQGNLMNTEAFF	TGCACCAGCAGCCACCTTCCGGGACAGGGGAACCTAATGAACACTGAAGCTTTCTTT
.	.	13	TRBV5-6	TRBJ1-2	CASSVREKIGYTF	TGTGCCAGCAGCGTCAGGGAGAAGATTGGCTACACCTTC